The sequence of this T cell receptor beta chain was determined in a study of T cell changes during pregnancy in multiple sclerosis. Here immunoSEQ multiplex PCR was the method, and the copy in TCRdb shows in-frame clones only, minus some. The table shows 70,000 to 75,000 clones, with more than 80% occurring only once. The length of the CDR3 is 15 residues. Germline loops: CDR1 LGHNA, CDR2 YSLEER. V shed 4 bases, J shed 5 bases, and the junction held 7 bases outside the gene matches. The material was peripheral blood, obtained in the second trimester of pregnancy. V gene TRBV4-3 combines with J gene TRBJ1-1; 10 positions agree with TRBD1. The sequence came from a female donor in good health, enrolled as a control in a pregnancy study. CDR3 sequence reads: CASSRRTGGMTEAFF. DNA of the CDR3: TGCGCCAGCAGCCGTCGGACAGGGGGTATGACTGAAGCTTTCTTT.